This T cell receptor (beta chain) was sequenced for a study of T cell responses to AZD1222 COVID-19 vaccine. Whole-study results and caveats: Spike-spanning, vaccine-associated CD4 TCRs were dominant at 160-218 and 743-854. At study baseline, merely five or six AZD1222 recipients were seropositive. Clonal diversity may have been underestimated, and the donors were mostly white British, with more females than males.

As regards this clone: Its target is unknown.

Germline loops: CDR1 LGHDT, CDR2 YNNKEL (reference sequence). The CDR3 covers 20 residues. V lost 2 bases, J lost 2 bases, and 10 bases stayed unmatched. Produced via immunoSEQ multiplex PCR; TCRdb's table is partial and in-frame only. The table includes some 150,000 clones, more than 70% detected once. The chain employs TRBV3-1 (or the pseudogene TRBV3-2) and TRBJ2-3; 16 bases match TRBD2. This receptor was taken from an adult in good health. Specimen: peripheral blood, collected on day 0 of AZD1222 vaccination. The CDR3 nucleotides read TGTGCCAGCAGCCAATCCGGGACTAGCGGGGGGGCCCGTCTCACAGATACGCAGTATTTT. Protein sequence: CASSQSGTSGGARLTDTQYF.